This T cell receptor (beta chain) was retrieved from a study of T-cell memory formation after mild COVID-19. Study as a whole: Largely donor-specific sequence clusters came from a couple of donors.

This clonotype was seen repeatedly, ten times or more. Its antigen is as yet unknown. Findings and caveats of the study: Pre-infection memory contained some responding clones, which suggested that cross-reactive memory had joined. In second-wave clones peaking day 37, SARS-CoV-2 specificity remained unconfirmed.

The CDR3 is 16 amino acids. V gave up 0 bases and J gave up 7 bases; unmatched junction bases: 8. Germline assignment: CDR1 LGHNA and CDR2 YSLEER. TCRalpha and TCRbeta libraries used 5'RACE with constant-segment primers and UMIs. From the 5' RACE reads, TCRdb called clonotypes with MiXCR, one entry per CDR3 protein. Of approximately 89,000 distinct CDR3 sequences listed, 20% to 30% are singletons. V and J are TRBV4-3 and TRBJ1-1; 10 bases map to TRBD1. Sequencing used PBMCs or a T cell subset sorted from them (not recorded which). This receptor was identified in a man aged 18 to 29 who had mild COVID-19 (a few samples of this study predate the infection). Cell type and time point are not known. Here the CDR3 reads CASSQEGQGFRGEAFF. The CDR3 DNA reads TGCGCCAGCAGCCAAGAGGGACAGGGGTTTAGGGGTGAAGCTTTCTTT.